This T cell receptor (beta chain) derives from a study of CD8+CD57+ T cells in acquired aplastic anemia. Profiling of TCR beta VDJ combinations and CDR3 sequences used genomic DNA as template. MiXCR was run by TCRdb on the reads, yielding one entry per CDR3 protein. The sample lists about half a million distinct CDR3 sequences; around a third were seen once. CDR1 is KGHDR, CDR2 SFDVKD, per germline. The CDR3 has 14 residues. Patients who underwent sequencing had shown CD8+CD57+ cell expansion by flow cytometry. In this sample, this clonotype turned up once. At one end, the junction sequence differs from germline, possibly due to a read error.

This sequence was found in a human donor with aplastic anemia. The chain combines TRBV24-1 with TRBJ1-5, with D perhaps TRBD1 (6 bases). The sequenced sample consisted of sorted CD4+, CD8+, or CD8+CD57+ T cells (not recorded which) from PBMCs. Written as DNA, the CDR3 is TGTGCCAGCAGTTTACAGGGCGCCAATCAGCCCCAGCATTTT. This codes for CASSLQGANQPQHF.